Shown below are 26 T cell receptor beta chains from a single sample sequenced in a study of cytomegalovirus exposure and HLA in healthy donors. Amplification used 60 Vbeta primers and 13 Jbeta primers. Libraries were prepared by immunoSEQ multiplex PCR; TCRdb keeps only in-frame clonotypes and omits some of them. The table has 110,000 to 150,000 clones, 80% to 90% seen once; the top ten hold roughly 2.5%. Specimen: PBMCs. The receptors stem from a boy aged 2 to 10 in good health and CMV-seronegative.

V and J are TRBV4-1 and TRBJ2-2, with D perhaps TRBD2 (6 bases). V was cut by 6 bases and J by 6 bases, with 11 bases left in between. Germline assignment: CDR1 MGHRA and CDR2 YSYEKL. The CDR3 runs 13 residues. In DNA form, the CDR3 reads TGCGCCAGCAGGATACCGGGAGCCGGGGAGCTGTTTTTT. This translates into CASRIPGAGELFF.

Only one count was recorded for this clone. The chain has TRBV6-4 and TRBJ2-2; D call uncertain. The germline V gene encodes CDR1 MRHNA and CDR2 SNTAGT. The V gene lost 8 bases and the J gene lost 4 bases, with 17 bases spanning the gap. The CDR3 spans 15 residues. The CDR3 spells CASPVWCRSTGELFF. Here the CDR3 DNA reads TGTGCCAGCCCAGTCTGGTGTCGGAGCACCGGGGAGCTGTTTTTT.

This chain joins TRBV9 and TRBJ1-1, with D perhaps matching TRBD1 (6 bases). Trimming left V 4 bases short and J 1 base short, with 29 bases between. There are 20 residues in the CDR3. The germline V gene has CDR1 SGDLS and CDR2 YYNGEE. The CDR3 region has the DNA TGTGCCAGCAGCCGGAGTAGACAGGACATGCGCCCGGACTCGAACACTGAAGCTTTCTTT. It encodes CASSRSRQDMRPDSNTEAFF.

This clone showed up just once. The junction departs from the called germline gene at one end, perhaps through a read error. The chain recombines TRBV7-9 with TRBJ1-2, with D perhaps matching TRBD1 (5 bases). Germline V CDR1 and CDR2: SEHNR, FQNEAQ (reference sequence). This CDR3 has 13 residues. DNA of the CDR3: TGTTCCAGCAGCCGGGGGGAAGTCGAGGGCTACACCTTC. Translating gives CSSSRGEVEGYTF.

V usage is TRBV28 and J usage is TRBJ2-2, with 9 bases fitting TRBD1. Germline V gene lookup returns CDR1 MDHEN and CDR2 SYDVKM. The CDR3 runs 17 residues. V was pared by 4 bases and J by 4 bases, with 10 bases of the junction left unmatched. Here the CDR3 DNA reads TGTGCCAGCAGTTACCTCACCGCGGACAGGGGCACCGGGGAGCTGTTTTTT. Translating it yields CASSYLTADRGTGELFF. The full variable domain, its missing parts supplied by reference TRBV28 and TRBJ2-2, is DVKVTQSSRYLVKRTGEKVFLECVQDMDHENMFWYRQDPGLGLRLIYFSYDVKMKEKGDIPEGYSVSREKKERFSLILESASTNQTSMYLCASSYLTADRGTGELFFGEGSRLTVL.

As regards this clone: Additional DNA sequences in this sample encode the identical CDR3. The chain is built from TRBV7-7 and TRBJ2-2; 8 bases are a match to TRBD1. After removal of 2 bases from V and 7 bases from J, the junction contained 6 bases not matched to a gene. This CDR3 has 15 residues. From germline, CDR1 is SSHAT and CDR2 FNYEAQ (reference sequence). The CDR3 DNA reads TGTGCCAGCAGCTTAACGGCGGGGACAGGCGGGGAGCTGTTTTTT. Protein sequence: CASSLTAGTGGELFF.

The V call is TRBV4-1, the J call TRBJ2-7; maybe TRBD2 (6 bases). CDR3 length equals 20 residues. CDR1 is MGHRA and CDR2 is YSYEKL in the germline V gene. V lost 3 bases, J lost 0 bases, and 27 bases lay in between. In DNA form, the CDR3 reads TGCGCCAGCAGCCAGGCAGGGCTGGTAGTTCCCGACGGGAGCTCCTACGAGCAGTACTTC. Translating it yields CASSQAGLVVPDGSSYEQYF.

V and J are TRBV27 and TRBJ2-1; tentatively, D is TRBD2 (5 bases). This CDR3 region has 14 residues. V was clipped by 2 bases and J by 14 bases, with 19 bases between them. Germline V lookup: CDR1 MNHEY, CDR2 SMNVEV (reference sequence). In DNA, the CDR3 is TGTGCCAGCAGTTTACTAAACCGACCGCCGCGGGAGTTCTTC. Amino acids: CASSLLNRPPREFF.

The chain employs TRBV18 and TRBJ1-5; 12 bases are a match to TRBD1. This CDR3 region has 16 residues. Germline CDR1 KGHSH, CDR2 LQKENI. V lost 5 bases to trimming and J lost 1 base; unmatched junction nucleotides: 3. Here the CDR3 DNA reads TGTGCCAGCTCATCCGGGACAGGGGGCAGCAATCAGCCCCAGCATTTT. Translation: CASSSGTGGSNQPQHF.

Notes on this clone: The junction departs from the called germline gene at one end, perhaps through a read error. V and J are TRBV9 and TRBJ2-3; 9 positions match TRBD2. The CDR3 length is 16 residues. The V gene's germline CDR1 is SGDLS and CDR2 YYNGEE. This CDR3 is CVSSVVGLAGSDTQYF. The DNA for the CDR3 is TGTGTCAGCAGCGTAGTGGGGCTAGCGGGGTCAGATACGCAGTATTTT.

CDR3 in DNA: TGTGCCAGCAGTTATACTATGGGGCAGGGGTCCAATGAGCAGTTCTTC. Translating gives CASSYTMGQGSNEQFF. The chain uses TRBV6-5 and TRBJ2-1, with D maybe TRBD1 (6 bases). Germline CDR1 is MNHEY and CDR2 is SVGAGI. The length of the CDR3 is 16 residues. V was clipped by 3 bases and J by 6 bases, with 18 bases between them.

The rearrangement uses TRBV4-1 and TRBJ1-5; TRBD1 agrees at 8 bases. Germline V gene data show CDR1 as MGHRA and CDR2 as YSYEKL. The CDR3 contains 15 residues. V gave up 1 base and J gave up 4 bases; unmatched junction bases: 3. This CDR3 reads CASSQGTGGNQPQHF. The CDR3 nucleotides are TGCGCCAGCAGCCAAGGCACAGGGGGTAATCAGCCCCAGCATTTT.

The chain links TRBV2 to TRBJ1-5, with TRBD1 as a possible D gene (5 bases). The CDR3 totals 14 residues. Germline loops: CDR1 SNHLY, CDR2 FYNNEI. The ends were cut back, 1 base at V and 6 bases at J, with 10 bases in the middle. The CDR3 coding sequence is TGTGCCAGCAGTGAAGTTGGGGGGGGTCAGCCCCAGCATTTT. It translates to CASSEVGGGQPQHF.

The chain recombines TRBV4-1 with TRBJ1-5; D is unclear. The V gene lost 4 bases and the J gene lost 4 bases, with 11 bases spanning the gap. The CDR3 consists of 14 residues. CDR1 and CDR2 from the germline V gene are MGHRA and YSYEKL. DNA for the CDR3: TGCGCCAGCAGCCGGCTGGTGAAAAATCAGCCCCAGCATTTT. This codes for CASSRLVKNQPQHF.

The chain is built from TRBV5-8 and TRBJ1-1; possible D gene TRBD1, 5 bases. Germline CDR1 reads SGHTS; CDR2 reads YDEGEE. The CDR3 extends over 13 amino acids. The germline V and J ends were trimmed by 3 bases and 4 bases, with 10 bases remaining between them. The CDR3 region has the DNA TGTGCCAGCAGCTACCGACAGCCCACTGAAGCTTTCTTT. This codes for CASSYRQPTEAFF.

This clone has only a few counts. CDR3: CASSEGGGGYNEQFF. The CDR3 DNA reads TGTGCCAGCAGTGAAGGAGGGGGCGGCTACAATGAGCAGTTCTTC. The rearrangement joins TRBV6-1 to TRBJ2-1; 7 bases align to TRBD1. Germline V gene data show CDR1 as MNHNS and CDR2 as SASEGT. The V and J ends lost 1 base and 3 bases, in that order; junction bases with no gene match: 3. The CDR3 has 15 amino acids.

CDR3: CASSYGVNTGEAFF. The CDR3 DNA sequence: TGTGCCAGCAGTTATGGGGTCAACACAGGTGAAGCTTTCTTT. The chain links TRBV6-5 to TRBJ1-1, with D tentatively TRBD1 (5 bases). The CDR3 has 14 residues. V lost 3 bases and J lost 7, with 15 bases in between. Per the germline V gene, CDR1 is MNHEY and CDR2 is SVGAGI.

This clone was counted only a few times. The CDR3 sequence: CASSREGTSNYGYTF. The CDR3 nucleotides read TGCGCCAGCAGTCGGGAGGGCACCTCTAACTATGGCTACACCTTC. The chain couples TRBV5-1 to TRBJ1-2, with D hard to call. The ends were cut back, 5 bases at V and 0 bases at J, with 14 bases in the middle. Looked up from germline, CDR1 is SGHRS and CDR2 is YFSETQ. The CDR3 loop spans 15 amino acids.

V is TRBV5-6 and J is TRBJ1-2; no definite D call. The CDR3 totals 16 residues. Deletions cut 3 bases from V and 2 bases from J, with 17 bases between. The germline CDR1 and CDR2 sequences are SGHDT and YYEEEE. CDR3 in DNA: TGTGCCAGCAGCTCCTTATCGTTACACCGAAACTATGGCTACACCTTC. It yields the protein CASSSLSLHRNYGYTF.

The chain employs TRBV11-2 and TRBJ1-2; D unresolved. CDR3 length equals 16 residues. V lost 2 bases and J 1 base, leaving 14 bases between the germline ends. Germline CDR1 and CDR2: SGHAT and FQNNGV. The CDR3 is CASSLTGGGLNYGYTF. CDR3 nucleotide sequence: TGTGCCAGCAGCTTAACTGGAGGAGGACTTAACTATGGCTACACCTTC.

This chain joins TRBV28 and TRBJ2-3; possibly TRBD1 for D (6 bases). Germline CDR1 and CDR2: MDHEN and SYDVKM. Trimming removed 2 bases from V and 0 bases from J, with 9 bases in between. The CDR3 loop spans 15 amino acids. The CDR3: CASSLMGASTDTQYF. The CDR3 bases are TGTGCCAGCAGTTTAATGGGGGCTAGCACAGATACGCAGTATTTT.

The V call is TRBV6-5, the J call TRBJ2-5; weak D call: TRBD1 (5 bases). The DNA end lines up better with TRBJ2-7; the J call may be wrong. The CDR3 length is 12 residues. Germline V CDR1 and CDR2: MNHEY, SVGAGI. The CDR3 is CASRDRAYEQYF. The CDR3 nucleotides are TGTGCCAGCAGAGACAGAGCCTACGAGCAGTACTTC.

The chain uses TRBV7-2 and TRBJ2-4; unclear D gene. V was pared by 5 bases and J by 0 bases, with 8 bases between. The germline V gene encodes CDR1 SGHTA and CDR2 FQGNSA. CDR3 size: 14 residues. CDR3: CASSLTLAKNIQYF. Written as DNA, the CDR3 is TGTGCCAGCAGCCTAACTCTAGCCAAAAACATTCAGTACTTC. The full variable domain, rest sourced from reference TRBV7-2 and TRBJ2-4, is GAGVSQSPSNKVTEKGKDVELRCDPISGHTALYWYRQSLGQGLEFLIYFQGNSAPDKSGLPSDRFSAERTGGSVSTLTIQRTQQEDSAVYLCASSLTLAKNIQYFGAGTRLSVL.

This clone was recorded only once. This rearrangement joins TRBV5-3 to TRBJ2-1; TRBD1 matches 8 bases. Being an ORF, TRBV5-3 has a function that is uncertain. This CDR3 is 18 amino acids long. V was clipped by 3 bases and J by 2 bases; unmatched bases: 13. The CDR3 loop reads CARSWNPRGDRTYNEQFF. CDR3 bases: TGTGCCAGAAGCTGGAATCCACGCGGGGACAGGACCTACAATGAGCAGTTCTTC.

The chain links TRBV9 to TRBJ1-2; D gene ambiguous. The CDR3 has 12 amino acids. CDR1 SGDLS and CDR2 YYNGEE come from the germline V gene. Trimming left V 5 bases short and J 3 bases short, with 8 bases between. For the CDR3, the DNA is TGTGCCAGCAGATCTGTCTACTATGGCTACACCTTC. Protein: CASRSVYYGYTF.

This clone occurred once. The chain is built from TRBV9 and TRBJ2-1; a weak D match, TRBD2 (6 bases). The CDR3 runs to 17 residues. V was trimmed by 0 bases and J by 0 bases, leaving 13 bases between them. The germline V gene has CDR1 SGDLS and CDR2 YYNGEE. The CDR3, as DNA: TGTGCCAGCAGCGTAGACGCTAGCGAAAGCTCCTACAATGAGCAGTTCTTC. Protein sequence: CASSVDASESSYNEQFF.